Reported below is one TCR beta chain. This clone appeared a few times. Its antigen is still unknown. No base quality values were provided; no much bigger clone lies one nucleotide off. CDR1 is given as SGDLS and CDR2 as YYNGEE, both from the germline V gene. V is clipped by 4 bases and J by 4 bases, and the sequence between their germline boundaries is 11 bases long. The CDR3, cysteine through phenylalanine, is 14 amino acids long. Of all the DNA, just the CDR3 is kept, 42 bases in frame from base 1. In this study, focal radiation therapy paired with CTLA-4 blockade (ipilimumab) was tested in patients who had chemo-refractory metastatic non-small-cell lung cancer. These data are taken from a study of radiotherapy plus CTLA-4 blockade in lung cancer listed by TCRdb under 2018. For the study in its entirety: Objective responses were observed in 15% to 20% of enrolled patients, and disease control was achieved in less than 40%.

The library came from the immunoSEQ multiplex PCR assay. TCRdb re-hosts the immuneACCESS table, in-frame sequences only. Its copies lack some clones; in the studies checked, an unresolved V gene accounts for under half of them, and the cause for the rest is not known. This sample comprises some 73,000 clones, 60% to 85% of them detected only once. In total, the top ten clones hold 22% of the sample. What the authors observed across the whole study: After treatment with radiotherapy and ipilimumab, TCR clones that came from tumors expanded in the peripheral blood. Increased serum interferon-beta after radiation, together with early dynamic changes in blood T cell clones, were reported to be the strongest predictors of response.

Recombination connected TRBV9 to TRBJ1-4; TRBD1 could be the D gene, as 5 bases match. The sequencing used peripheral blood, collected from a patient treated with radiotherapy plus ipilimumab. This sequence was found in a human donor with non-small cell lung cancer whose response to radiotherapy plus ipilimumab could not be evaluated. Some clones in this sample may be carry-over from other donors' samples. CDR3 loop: CASSTGGNNEKLFF. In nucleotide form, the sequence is TGTGCCAGCAGCACAGGTGGGAATAATGAAAAACTGTTTTTT.